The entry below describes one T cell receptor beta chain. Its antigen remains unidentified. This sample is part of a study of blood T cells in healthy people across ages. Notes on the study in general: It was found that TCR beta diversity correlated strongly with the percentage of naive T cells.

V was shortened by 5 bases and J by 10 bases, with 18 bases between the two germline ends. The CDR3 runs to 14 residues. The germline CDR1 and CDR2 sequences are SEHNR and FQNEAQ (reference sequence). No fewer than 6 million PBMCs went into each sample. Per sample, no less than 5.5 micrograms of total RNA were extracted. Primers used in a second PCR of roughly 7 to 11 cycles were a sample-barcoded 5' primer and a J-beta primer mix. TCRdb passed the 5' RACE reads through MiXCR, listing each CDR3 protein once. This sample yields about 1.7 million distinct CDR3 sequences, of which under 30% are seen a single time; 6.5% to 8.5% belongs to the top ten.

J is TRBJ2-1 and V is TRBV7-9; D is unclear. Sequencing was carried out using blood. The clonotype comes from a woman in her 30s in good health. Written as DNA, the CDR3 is TGTGCCAGCAGCAAAGACCCGGGTTCCTACGAGCAGTTCTTC. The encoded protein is CASSKDPGSYEQFF.